The 14 T cell receptor beta chains below come from one sample, sequenced in a study of CD8 T cells in ankylosing spondylitis. TCRdb independently ran MiXCR on the 5' RACE reads; one entry per CDR3 protein. The sample records 350,000 to 400,000 distinct CDR3 sequences, approximately 20% being singletons. Sequencing was carried out using blood, either unsorted or a sorted T cell fraction (not recorded which). The receptors originated from a male donor with ankylosing spondylitis or in good health (not recorded which).

The V gene is TRBV6-5, the J gene TRBJ2-7; D possibly matches TRBD1 or TRBD2 (5 bases each). The germline V gene has CDR1 MNHEY and CDR2 SVGAGI. Deletions cut 0 bases from V and 3 bases from J, with 24 bases between. The CDR3 totals 19 residues. CDR3 region: CASSYSAPGTLPENYEQYF. CDR3 nucleotide sequence: TGTGCCAGCAGTTACTCGGCCCCCGGGACCTTGCCTGAAAACTACGAGCAGTACTTC.

The chain couples TRBV4-2 to TRBJ2-6; D gene ambiguous. V was clipped by 2 bases and J by 11 bases, with 19 bases between them. CDR3 size: 16 residues. Germline V gene data show CDR1 as LGHNA and CDR2 as YNFKEQ. CDR3 region: CASSQSTHFIPDVLTF. The CDR3 nucleotides read TGTGCCAGCAGCCAATCGACTCATTTTATCCCCGACGTCCTGACTTTC.

This rearrangement joins TRBV12-3 or TRBV12-4 to TRBJ2-2, with a tentative D call TRBD1 (5 bases). The CDR3 sequence is 17 residues long. V dropped 5 bases and J dropped 3 bases, with 19 bases sitting between them. In DNA form, the CDR3 reads TGTGCCAGCAGTCGGGCGTTGGGGCTTGAAGACACCGGGGAGCTGTTTTTT. This gives the protein CASSRALGLEDTGELFF.

The rearrangement joins TRBV3-1 to TRBJ2-2, with 9 positions matching TRBD1. Per the germline V gene, CDR1 is LGHDT and CDR2 is YNNKEL (reference sequence). CDR3 length equals 21 residues. Trimming at V came to 2 bases and at J to 4 bases, leaving 20 bases not matched to a gene. The CDR3 DNA reads as TGTGCCAGCAGCCAATCCGGTGGGACAGGGCTTTACCAGTATTTCACCGGGGAGCTGTTTTTT. Translated: CASSQSGGTGLYQYFTGELFF.

This clonotype was recorded only once. V is TRBV30 and J is TRBJ1-1, with 9 positions matching TRBD1. The germline V gene has CDR1 GTSNPN and CDR2 SVGIG (reference sequence). The V gene end was trimmed by 2 bases and the J gene end by 11 bases; junction bases not matched to a gene: 6. This CDR3 region has 12 residues. CDR3 loop: CAWSLQGAWAFF. The DNA for the CDR3 is TGTGCCTGGAGTCTACAGGGGGCATGGGCTTTCTTT.

This clonotype was seen a few times. The chain employs TRBV12-3 or TRBV12-4 and TRBJ1-5, with D hard to call. V was pared by 5 bases and J by 5 bases, with 10 bases between. The CDR3 contains 13 residues. CDR3 bases: TGTGCCAGCAGTCCCGAGGGTTATCAGCCCCAGCATTTT. Its protein product is CASSPEGYQPQHF.

J is TRBJ2-7 and V is TRBV27; D gene ambiguous. This CDR3 comprises 11 residues. In germline, CDR1 is MNHEY, CDR2 SMNVEV (reference sequence). V was pared by 3 bases and J by 6 bases, with 6 bases between. CDR3 bases: TGTGCCAGCAGTTTTCCCCCCGAGCAGTACTTC. Its translation is CASSFPPEQYF.

The chain uses TRBV20-1 and TRBJ2-1; D not certain. V was pared by 3 bases and J by 4 bases, with 13 bases between. The V gene's germline CDR1 is DFQATT and CDR2 SNEGSKA (reference sequence). This CDR3 comprises 14 residues. CDR3 region: CSASLRYPYNEQFF. For the CDR3, the DNA is TGCAGTGCTAGTTTGCGCTACCCGTACAATGAGCAGTTCTTC.

This clonotype was recorded a few times. The genes are TRBV11-2 and TRBJ2-7; 11 positions match TRBD1. The V gene's germline CDR1 is SGHAT and CDR2 FQNNGV. The J segment lost 4 bases and the V segment lost 5 bases, leaving 13 bases of the junction unmatched. This CDR3 has 17 residues. This CDR3 is CASSHIKGDRGVYEQYF. CDR3 in DNA: TGTGCCAGCAGCCATATAAAAGGGGACAGGGGGGTATACGAGCAGTACTTC.

The rearrangement uses TRBV27 and TRBJ2-7; 9 bases are a match to TRBD1. The CDR3 covers 16 residues. The V and J ends lost 0 bases and 3 bases, in that order; junction bases with no gene match: 6. The germline V gene encodes CDR1 MNHEY and CDR2 SMNVEV (reference sequence). This CDR3 is CASSLSYGQGFYEQYF. In nucleotides, the CDR3 is TGTGCCAGCAGTTTATCGTACGGACAGGGGTTCTACGAGCAGTACTTC.

This clonotype was observed a handful of times. The chain recombines TRBV29-1 with TRBJ2-7; 9 bases are shared with TRBD1. In germline, CDR1 is SQVTM, CDR2 ANQGSEA. V gave up 1 base and J gave up 5 bases; unmatched junction bases: 6. This CDR3 has 14 residues. Here the CDR3 DNA reads TGCAGCGTTGAAGCGAGGGACAGGGACCACGAGCAGTACTTC. Translated, it gives CSVEARDRDHEQYF.

A few counts support this clonotype. This chain links TRBV3-1 with TRBJ2-7; 8 bases match TRBD1. V was pared by 4 bases and J by 0 bases, with 8 bases of the junction left unmatched. Per the germline V gene, CDR1 is LGHDT and CDR2 is YNNKEL (reference sequence). This CDR3 has 16 residues. CDR3 loop: CASSPVGQGRSYEQYF. The CDR3 DNA follows: TGTGCCAGCAGCCCCGTCGGACAGGGTCGCTCCTACGAGCAGTACTTC.

Only a few counts were recorded for this clonotype. The chain links TRBV29-1 to TRBJ1-1; D is uncertain. V was cut by 5 bases and J by 2 bases, with 9 bases left in between. The CDR3 runs 12 residues. Germline CDR1 reads SQVTM; CDR2 reads ANQGSEA. For the CDR3, the DNA is TGCAGCGTTCTGTCAGTTAACACTGAAGCTTTCTTT. The encoded protein is CSVLSVNTEAFF.

This clonotype was observed a handful of times. The gene calls are TRBV12-3 or TRBV12-4 and TRBJ2-2; TRBD1 matches 7 bases. CDR3 size: 18 residues. V trimming: 6 bases; J trimming: 0 bases; junction bases outside the gene matches: 13. The CDR3 coding sequence is TGTGCCAGCAGGGGGACAGCTGCCCAAAACGCGAACACCGGGGAGCTGTTTTTT. As protein: CASRGTAAQNANTGELFF.